These T cell receptor beta chains were read from a single sample in a study of preoperative IRX-2 immunotherapy in early breast cancer. TCRdb's copy holds only in-frame clones and misses some; the assay was immunoSEQ multiplex PCR. The sample lists under 25,000 clones, roughly 95% seen once, with 16% in the top ten. Sample: tumor tissue, taken after IRX-2 immunotherapy. These receptors were collected from a human donor with breast cancer. CDR3s include the opening cysteine and the closing phenylalanine or tryptophan. The D gene is left open where the match is weak. Rows give clone size only sometimes, using once, few, many, or a class for an expanded clone.

D	J	V	size	CDR3	DNA
NA	TRBJ2-1	TRBV19	NA	CASSIAGYNEQFF	TGTGCCAGTAGTATAGCCGGGTACAATGAGCAGTTCTTC
NA	TRBJ1-2	TRBV29-1	once	CSVADSLYGYTF	TGCAGCGTTGCGGACAGCCTGTATGGCTACACCTTC
TRBD2	TRBJ2-5	TRBV19	NA	CASSKGLAGGRETQYF	TGTGCCAGTAGTAAGGGACTAGCGGGGGGGCGTGAGACCCAGTACTTC
TRBD1	TRBJ2-7	TRBV7-9	NA	CASSLWDRGSGEQYF	TGTGCCAGCAGCTTATGGGACAGGGGCTCTGGCGAGCAGTACTTC
NA	TRBJ1-2	TRBV19	NA	CASSTPSDGNNYGYTF	TGTGCCAGTAGTACACCCTCGGACGGAAATAACTATGGCTACACCTTC
NA	TRBJ1-3	TRBV30	NA	CAWSVGANTIYF	TGTGCCTGGAGTGTAGGGGCGAACACCATATATTTT
TRBD1	TRBJ2-7	TRBV7-6	NA	CASTPQVQQVDRGYEQYF	TGTGCCAGCACCCCCCAAGTACAACAAGTTGACAGGGGCTACGAGCAGTACTTC
NA	TRBJ2-1	TRBV7-3	NA	CASSRSSYNEQFF	TGTGCCAGCAGCAGGAGCTCCTACAATGAGCAGTTCTTC
NA	TRBJ2-7	TRBV27	medium-sized	CASSLSAGTISYEQYF	TGTGCCAGCAGTTTATCGGCAGGGACCATCTCCTACGAGCAGTACTTC
NA	TRBJ1-2	TRBV9	NA	CASSARPTNYGYTF	TGTGCCAGCAGCGCCAGACCCACTAACTATGGCTACACCTTC
NA	TRBJ1-2	TRBV30	NA	CAWSVLSGLGAYTF	TGTGCCTGGAGTGTACTTAGTGGACTTGGCGCCTACACCTTC
TRBD1	TRBJ2-1	TRBV5-8	NA	CASSPTGILWNEQFF	TGTGCCAGCAGCCCGACAGGGATCTTGTGGAATGAGCAGTTCTTC
NA	TRBJ1-5	TRBV4-1	NA	CASSPTRGANQPQHF	TGCGCCAGCAGCCCCACTAGGGGGGCTAATCAGCCCCAGCATTTT
NA	TRBJ1-2	TRBV10-3	NA	CAISEGQGSYGYTF	TGTGCCATCAGTGAGGGGCAAGGAAGCTATGGCTACACCTTC
NA	TRBJ2-7	TRBV20-1	NA	CSAKLGYEQYF	TGCAGTGCTAAGCTGGGTTACGAGCAGTACTTC
TRBD1	TRBJ2-7	TRBV29-1	NA	CSVRGTGTLYEQYF	TGCAGCGTGCGGGGGACAGGGACACTCTACGAGCAGTACTTC
NA	TRBJ1-5	TRBV6-1	NA	CASFPTGSNQPQHF	TGTGCCAGTTTTCCGACGGGATCTAATCAGCCCCAGCATTTT
TRBD2	TRBJ2-7	TRBV19	NA	CASSIVGWASGKSYEQYF	TGTGCCAGTAGTATAGTCGGCTGGGCTAGCGGGAAATCCTACGAGCAGTACTTC
NA	TRBJ2-7	TRBV7-2	NA	CASRPGRRRYEQYF	TGTGCCAGCAGGCCGGGACGGCGTCGGTACGAGCAGTACTTC
NA	TRBJ2-7	TRBV28	NA	CASTLGHSIRQYF	TGTGCCAGCACCCTGGGACATAGTATACGGCAGTACTTC
NA	TRBJ2-7	TRBV4-1	NA	CASSPGVSYEQYF	TGCGCCAGCAGCCCCGGGGTCTCCTACGAGCAGTACTTC
NA	TRBJ1-3	TRBV9	NA	CASSVGWVNTIYF	TGTGCCAGCAGCGTAGGTTGGGTAAACACCATATATTTT
NA	TRBJ2-7	TRBV9	NA	CASSSLRGLLFYEQYF	TGTGCCAGCAGCTCATTACGGGGACTCCTCTTCTACGAGCAGTACTTC
NA	TRBJ2-2	TRBV7-9	NA	CASSPVGGELFF	TGTGCCAGCAGCCCGGTCGGCGGGGAGCTGTTTTTT
NA	TRBJ2-7	TRBV11-1	NA	CASSPNAEEQYF	TGTGCCAGCAGCCCAAACGCGGAAGAGCAGTACTTC
NA	TRBJ2-2	TRBV7-3	NA	CASSPSRIRSRDTGELFF	TGTGCCAGCAGCCCCTCGAGGATCAGGAGTAGGGACACCGGGGAGCTGTTTTTT
NA	TRBJ1-1	TRBV2	NA	CASRQKANTEAFF	TGTGCCAGCAGGCAGAAAGCTAACACTGAAGCTTTCTTT
TRBD2	TRBJ2-1	TRBV19	NA	CASSYTTSGGAYNEQFF	TGTGCCAGTAGTTATACTACTAGCGGGGGGGCCTACAATGAGCAGTTCTTC
NA	TRBJ1-2	TRBV4-1	NA	CASSQGLDVWTSTSTPGGYTF	TGCGCCAGCAGCCAAGGGTTAGATGTTTGGACGTCAACTTCCACACCAGGTGGCTACACCTTC